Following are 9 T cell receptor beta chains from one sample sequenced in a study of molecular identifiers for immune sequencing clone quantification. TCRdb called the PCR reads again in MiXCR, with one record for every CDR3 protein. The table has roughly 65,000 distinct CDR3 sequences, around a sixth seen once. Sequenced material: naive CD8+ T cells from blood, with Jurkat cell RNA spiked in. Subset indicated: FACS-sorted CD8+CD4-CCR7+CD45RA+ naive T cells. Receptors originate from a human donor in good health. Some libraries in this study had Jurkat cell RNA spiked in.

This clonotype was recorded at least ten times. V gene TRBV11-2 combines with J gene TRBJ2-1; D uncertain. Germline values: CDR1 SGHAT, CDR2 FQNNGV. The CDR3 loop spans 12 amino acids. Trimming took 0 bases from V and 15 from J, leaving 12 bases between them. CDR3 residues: CASSLESARLFF. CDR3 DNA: TGTGCCAGCAGCTTAGAGTCGGCGCGATTGTTCTTC.

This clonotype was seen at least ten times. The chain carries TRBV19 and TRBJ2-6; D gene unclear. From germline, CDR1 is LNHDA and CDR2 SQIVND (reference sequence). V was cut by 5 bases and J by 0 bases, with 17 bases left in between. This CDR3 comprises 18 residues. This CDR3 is CASSVRGNPYSGANVLTF. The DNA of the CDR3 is TGTGCCAGTAGTGTCAGAGGTAATCCCTACTCTGGGGCCAACGTCCTGACTTTC.

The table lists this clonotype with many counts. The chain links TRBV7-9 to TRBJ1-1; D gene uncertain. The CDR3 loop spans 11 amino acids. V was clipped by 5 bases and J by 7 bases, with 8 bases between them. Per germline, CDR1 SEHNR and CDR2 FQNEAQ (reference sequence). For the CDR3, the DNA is TGTGCCAGCAGCGAAAAAAATGAAGCTTTCTTT. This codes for CASSEKNEAFF.

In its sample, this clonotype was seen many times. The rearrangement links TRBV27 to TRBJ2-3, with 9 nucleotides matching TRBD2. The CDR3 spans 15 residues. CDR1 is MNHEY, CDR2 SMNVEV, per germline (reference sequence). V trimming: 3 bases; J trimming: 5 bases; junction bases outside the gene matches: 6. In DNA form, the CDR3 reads TGTGCCAGCAGTTTCGCGGGAGGGCCTGGAGATACGCAGTATTTT. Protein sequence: CASSFAGGPGDTQYF.

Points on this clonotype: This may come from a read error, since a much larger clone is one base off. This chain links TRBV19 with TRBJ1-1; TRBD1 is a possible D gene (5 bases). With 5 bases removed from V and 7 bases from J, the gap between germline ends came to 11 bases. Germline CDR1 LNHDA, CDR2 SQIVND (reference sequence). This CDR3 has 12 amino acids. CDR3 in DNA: TGTGCCAGTAGTTATCGACAGATTGAAGCTTTCTTT. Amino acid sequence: CASSYRQIEAFF. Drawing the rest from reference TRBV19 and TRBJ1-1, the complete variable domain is DGGITQSPKYLFRKEGQNVTLSCEQNLNHDAMYWYRQDPGQGLRLIYYSQIVNDFQKGDIAEGYSVSREKKESFPLTVTSAQKNPTAFYLCASSYRQIEAFFGQGTRLTVV.

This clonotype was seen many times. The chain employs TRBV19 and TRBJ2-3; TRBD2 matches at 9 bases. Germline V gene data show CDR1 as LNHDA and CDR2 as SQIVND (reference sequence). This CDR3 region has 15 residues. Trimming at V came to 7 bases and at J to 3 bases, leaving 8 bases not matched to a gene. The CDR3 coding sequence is TGTGCCAGTACCGGACTAGCGTTTGGGACAGATACGCAGTATTTT. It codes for CASTGLAFGTDTQYF.

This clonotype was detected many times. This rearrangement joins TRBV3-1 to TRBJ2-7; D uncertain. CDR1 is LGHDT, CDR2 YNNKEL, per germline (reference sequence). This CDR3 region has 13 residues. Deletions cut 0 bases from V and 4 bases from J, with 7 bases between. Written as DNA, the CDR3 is TGTGCCAGCAGCCAAGATTTAACATACGAGCAGTACTTC. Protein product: CASSQDLTYEQYF.

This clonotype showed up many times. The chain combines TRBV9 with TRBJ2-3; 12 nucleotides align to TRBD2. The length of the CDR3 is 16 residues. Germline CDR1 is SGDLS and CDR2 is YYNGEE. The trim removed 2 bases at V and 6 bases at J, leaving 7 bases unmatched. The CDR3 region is CASSVGLAGRPDTQYF. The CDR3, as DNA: TGTGCCAGCAGCGTTGGACTAGCGGGGCGGCCGGATACGCAGTATTTT.

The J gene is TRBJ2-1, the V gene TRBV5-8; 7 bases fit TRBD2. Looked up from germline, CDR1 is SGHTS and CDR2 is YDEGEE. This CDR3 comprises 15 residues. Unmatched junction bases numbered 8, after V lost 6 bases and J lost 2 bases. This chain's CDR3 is CASTDLSGPYNEQFF. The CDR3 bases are TGTGCCAGCACCGACCTTAGCGGGCCCTACAATGAGCAGTTCTTC.